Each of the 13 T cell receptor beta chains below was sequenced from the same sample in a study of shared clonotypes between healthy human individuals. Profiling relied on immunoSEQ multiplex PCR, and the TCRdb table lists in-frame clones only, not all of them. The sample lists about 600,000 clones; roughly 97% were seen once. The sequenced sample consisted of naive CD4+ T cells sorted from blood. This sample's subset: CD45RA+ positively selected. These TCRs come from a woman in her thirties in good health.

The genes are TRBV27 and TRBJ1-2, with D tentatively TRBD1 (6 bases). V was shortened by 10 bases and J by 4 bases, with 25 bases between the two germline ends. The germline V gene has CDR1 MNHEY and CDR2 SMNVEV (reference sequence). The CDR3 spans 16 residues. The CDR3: CATRNGGAWGSYGYTF. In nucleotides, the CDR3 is TGTGCCACCCGCAACGGGGGGGCCTGGGGGAGCTATGGCTACACCTTC.

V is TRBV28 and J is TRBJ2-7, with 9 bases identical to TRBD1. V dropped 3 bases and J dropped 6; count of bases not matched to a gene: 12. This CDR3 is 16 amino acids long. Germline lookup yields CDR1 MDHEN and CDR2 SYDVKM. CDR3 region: CASSFPPPGQGSEQYF. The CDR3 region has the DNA TGTGCCAGCAGTTTCCCGCCCCCGGGACAGGGATCCGAGCAGTACTTC.

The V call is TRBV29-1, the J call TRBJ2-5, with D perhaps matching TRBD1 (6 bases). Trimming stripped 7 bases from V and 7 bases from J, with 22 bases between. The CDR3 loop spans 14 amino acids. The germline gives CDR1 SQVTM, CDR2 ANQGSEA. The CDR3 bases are TGCAGCGACTTCCGGCAGGGGACGGTCGGGACCCAGTACTTC. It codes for CSDFRQGTVGTQYF.

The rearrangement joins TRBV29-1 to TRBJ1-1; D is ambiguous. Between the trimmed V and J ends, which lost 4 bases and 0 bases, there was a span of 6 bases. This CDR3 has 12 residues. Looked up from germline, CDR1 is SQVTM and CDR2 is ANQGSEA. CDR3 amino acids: CSVASMNTEAFF. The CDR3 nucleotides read TGCAGCGTTGCATCGATGAACACTGAAGCTTTCTTT.

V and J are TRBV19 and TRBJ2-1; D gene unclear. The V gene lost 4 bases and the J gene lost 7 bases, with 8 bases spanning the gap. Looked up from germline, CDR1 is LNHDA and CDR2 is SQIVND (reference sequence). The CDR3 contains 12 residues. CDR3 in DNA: TGTGCCAGTAGTAAGCTAGGAAATGAGCAGTTCTTC. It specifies CASSKLGNEQFF.

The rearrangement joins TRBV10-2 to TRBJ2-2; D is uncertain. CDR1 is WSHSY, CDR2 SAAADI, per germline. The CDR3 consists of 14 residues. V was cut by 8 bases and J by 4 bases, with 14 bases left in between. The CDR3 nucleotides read TGCGCCAGCCAAAGGAGCTACGGCACCGGGGAGCTGTTTTTT. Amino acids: CASQRSYGTGELFF.

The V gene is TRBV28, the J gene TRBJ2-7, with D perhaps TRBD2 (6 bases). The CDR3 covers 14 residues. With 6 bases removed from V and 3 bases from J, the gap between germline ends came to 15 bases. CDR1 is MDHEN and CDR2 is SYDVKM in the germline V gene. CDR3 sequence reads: CASRTVKGGYEQYF. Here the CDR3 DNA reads TGTGCCAGCAGGACGGTTAAGGGAGGCTACGAGCAGTACTTC.

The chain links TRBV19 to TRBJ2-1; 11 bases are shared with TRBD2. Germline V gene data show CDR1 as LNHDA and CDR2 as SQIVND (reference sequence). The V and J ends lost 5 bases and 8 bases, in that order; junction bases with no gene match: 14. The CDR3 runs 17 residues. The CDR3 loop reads CASSGLAGGPFRDEQFF. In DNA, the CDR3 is TGTGCCAGTAGTGGGCTAGCGGGAGGTCCATTTCGGGATGAGCAGTTCTTC.

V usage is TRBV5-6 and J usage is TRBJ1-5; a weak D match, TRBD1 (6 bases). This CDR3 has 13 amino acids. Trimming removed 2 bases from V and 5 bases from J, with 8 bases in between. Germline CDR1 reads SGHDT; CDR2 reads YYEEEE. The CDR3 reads CASSFRGYQPQHF. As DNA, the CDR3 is TGTGCCAGCAGCTTTAGGGGGTATCAGCCCCAGCATTTT.

As DNA, the CDR3 is TGTGCCATTCTTGGGGGAATTGGCTACACCTTC. This translates into CAILGGIGYTF. This sequence joins TRBV7-9 and TRBJ1-2; perhaps TRBD1 as D (5 bases). The CDR3 contains 11 residues. Deletions cut 10 bases from V and 7 bases from J, with 13 bases between. Per germline, CDR1 SEHNR and CDR2 FQNEAQ (reference sequence).

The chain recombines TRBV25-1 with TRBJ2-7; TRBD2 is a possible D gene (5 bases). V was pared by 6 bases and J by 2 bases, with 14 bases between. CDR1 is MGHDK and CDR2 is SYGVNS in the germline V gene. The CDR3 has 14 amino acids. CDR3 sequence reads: CASRRQGRTYEQYF. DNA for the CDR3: TGTGCCAGCAGGCGGCAAGGGAGAACCTACGAGCAGTACTTC.

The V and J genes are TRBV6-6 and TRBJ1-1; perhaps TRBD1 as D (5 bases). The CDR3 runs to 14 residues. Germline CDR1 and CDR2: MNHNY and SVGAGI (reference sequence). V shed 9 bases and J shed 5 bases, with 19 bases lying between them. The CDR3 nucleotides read TGTGCCAGTACGAATAAGGCGGGGCGGACTGAAGCTTTCTTT. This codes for CASTNKAGRTEAFF.

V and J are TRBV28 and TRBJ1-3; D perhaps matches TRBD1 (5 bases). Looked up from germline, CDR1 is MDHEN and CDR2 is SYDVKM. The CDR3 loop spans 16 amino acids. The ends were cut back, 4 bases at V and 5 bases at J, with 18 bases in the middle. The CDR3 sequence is CASSSPTAGDRNTIYF. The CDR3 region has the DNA TGTGCCAGCAGTTCTCCGACAGCCGGAGACCGAAACACCATATATTTT.